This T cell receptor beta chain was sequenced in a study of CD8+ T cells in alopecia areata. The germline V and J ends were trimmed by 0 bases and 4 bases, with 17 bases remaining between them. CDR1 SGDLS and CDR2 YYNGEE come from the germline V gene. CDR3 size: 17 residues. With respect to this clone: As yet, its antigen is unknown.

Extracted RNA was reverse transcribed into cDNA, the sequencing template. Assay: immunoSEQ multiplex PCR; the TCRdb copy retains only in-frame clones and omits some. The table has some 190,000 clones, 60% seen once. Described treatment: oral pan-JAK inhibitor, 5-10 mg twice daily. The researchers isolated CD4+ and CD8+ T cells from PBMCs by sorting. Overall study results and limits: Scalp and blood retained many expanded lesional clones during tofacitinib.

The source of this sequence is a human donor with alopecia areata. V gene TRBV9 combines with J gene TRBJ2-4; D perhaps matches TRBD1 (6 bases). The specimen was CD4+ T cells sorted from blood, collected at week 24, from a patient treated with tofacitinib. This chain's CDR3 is CASSVDPSGTLKNIQYF. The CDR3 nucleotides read TGTGCCAGCAGCGTAGACCCCTCCGGGACATTGAAAAACATTCAGTACTTC. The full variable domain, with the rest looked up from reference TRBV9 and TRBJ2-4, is DSGVTQTPKHLITATGQRVTLRCSPRSGDLSVYWYQQSLDQGLQFLIQYYNGEERAKGNILERFSAQQFPDLHSELNLSSLELGDSALYFCASSVDPSGTLKNIQYFGAGTRLSVL.